The T cell receptor (beta chain) under discussion was sequenced for a study of patients and donors after allogeneic stem cell transplantation. In its sample, this clonotype was seen a few times. Using its own MiXCR run on the RT-PCR reads, TCRdb lists one record per CDR3 protein. Among approximately 250,000 distinct CDR3 sequences listed, 11% to 15% were seen once. Trimming cost V 3 bases and J 4 bases, with 10 bases left between them. CDR3 size: 14 residues. The clonotype was recovered from a human donor who was either an allogeneic HSCT recipient or a stem cell or donor lymphocyte infusion donor (not recorded which). It is not recorded whose cells these are; they may come from a transplant donor. The sequenced sample consisted of blood, either unsorted or a sorted T cell fraction (not recorded which). This rearrangement joins TRBV12-3 or TRBV12-4 to TRBJ1-5; D not certain. The CDR3 DNA follows: TGTGCCAGCAGTTTCCAGGCAGTTAATCAGCCCCAGCATTTT. It codes for CASSFQAVNQPQHF.